The clone carrying this T cell receptor (beta chain) appeared a few times. These data belong to a study of T cells in Graves' hyperthyroidism and ophthalmopathy. The CDR3 is 14 amino acids. V lost 3 bases, J lost 6 bases, and 12 bases lay in between. Germline-derived CDR1 and CDR2 are MRHNA and SNTAGT. The TCR beta CDR3 regions underwent amplification using RNA transcripts as the source. The TCR CDR3 was amplified in a first-round RT-PCR using the HTBI primer set. In TCRdb, the multiplex PCR reads were re-called with MiXCR into one record per CDR3 protein. This table has some 440,000 distinct CDR3 sequences, 15% to 17% appearing once.

This sequence joins TRBV6-4 and TRBJ2-1, with D possibly being TRBD2 (6 bases). The material sequenced was blood. This TCR derives from a woman aged 18-29 years with Graves' hyperthyroidism. The CDR3 sequence: CASSEGGSPNEQFF. For the CDR3, the DNA is TGTGCCAGCAGTGAGGGAGGTTCACCCAATGAGCAGTTCTTC.